This TCR beta chain was identified during a study of control samples from healthy donors and cancer patients. This CDR3 has 12 amino acids. Germline CDR1 SGHKS, CDR2 YYEKEE (reference sequence). To note about this clone: Relative to the germline gene, one junction end is altered; a read error may explain this.

Libraries were prepared by immunoSEQ multiplex PCR; TCRdb keeps only in-frame clonotypes and omits some of them. The sample has some 150,000 clones, 85% to 95% seen once. The specimen was blood. The sequence was obtained from a middle-aged man in good health. The chain recombines TRBV5-5 with TRBJ1-1; D is uncertain. The CDR3 DNA follows: TGTGCCAGCAGTAAACAGAACATTGAAGCTTTCTTT. Translating it yields CASSKQNIEAFF.